These T cell receptor beta chains were read from a single sample in a study of blood T cell repertoires in COVID-19. The assay was immunoSEQ multiplex PCR, and TCRdb's table has in-frame clones only and misses some. The sample includes roughly 140,000 clones, roughly 80% of them seen just once. Input material: PBMCs or T cells enriched from blood (not recorded which). The receptors were gathered from a middle-aged woman who had recovered from COVID-19. The CDR3 runs from the conserved cysteine through the conserved F or W. The D gene is left open where the match is weak. Clone size appears in some rows only: once, few, many, or a class for an expanded clone.

J,D,V,size,CDR3,DNA
TRBJ2-5,TRBD2,TRBV28,few,CASSLPEPGLALETQYF,TGTGCCAGCAGTTTGCCTGAACCGGGACTAGCGTTGGAGACCCAGTACTTC
TRBJ2-1,TRBD2,TRBV3-1/TRBV3-2,-,CASSQETTSGRENEQFF,TGTGCCAGCAGCCAAGAGACGACTAGCGGGAGGGAAAATGAGCAGTTCTTC
TRBJ2-3,-,TRBV6-5,few,CATATEDSADTQYF,TGTGCCACCGCCACAGAGGATAGCGCAGATACGCAGTATTTT
TRBJ2-5,TRBD2,TRBV11-3,-,CASSLISGEGLETQYF,TGTGCCAGCAGTTTAATTAGCGGGGAAGGCTTGGAGACCCAGTACTTC
TRBJ1-6,-,TRBV29-1,-,CSAQDSYNSPLHF,TGCAGCGCTCAGGACAGTTATAATTCACCCCTCCACTTT
TRBJ2-1,TRBD2,TRBV4-1,-,CASSQGTSGREYNEQFF,TGCGCCAGCAGCCAAGGGACTAGCGGGAGGGAATACAATGAGCAGTTCTTC
TRBJ2-7,-,TRBV7-8,-,CASSLFGRNEQYF,TGTGCCAGCAGCTTATTTGGGCGTAACGAGCAGTACTTC
TRBJ1-1,-,TRBV4-2,-,CASSQGEQGEAFF,TGTGCCAGCAGCCAAGGGGAACAGGGAGAAGCTTTCTTT
TRBJ1-2,-,TRBV18,-,CASSPAPEGHYGYTF,TGTGCCAGCTCACCAGCGCCGGAGGGGCACTATGGCTACACCTTC
TRBJ1-2,-,TRBV19,-,CASSIGLGQGFTGYTF,TGTGCCAGTAGTATTGGTTTGGGACAAGGATTCACTGGCTACACCTTC
TRBJ2-1,TRBD1,TRBV29-1,-,CSVRDRGRFNEQFF,TGCAGCGTTAGGGACAGGGGGCGGTTCAATGAGCAGTTCTTC
TRBJ2-7,TRBD1,TRBV15,-,CATRDRVNQSYEQYF,TGTGCCACCAGAGACAGGGTGAATCAGAGCTACGAGCAGTACTTC
TRBJ1-1,-,TRBV3-1/TRBV3-2,few,CASSQSRGIRNTEAFF,TGTGCCAGCAGCCAATCTCGAGGGATTCGGAACACTGAAGCTTTCTTT
TRBJ2-1,-,TRBV6-1,-,CASSEGGGQFF,TGTGCCAGCAGTGAGGGGGGAGGGCAGTTCTTC
TRBJ2-7,TRBD1,TRBV28,-,CASSPTGGSSYEQYF,TGTGCCAGCAGCCCTACAGGGGGAAGCTCCTACGAGCAGTACTTC
TRBJ1-6,-,TRBV7-8,-,CASSFAGADNSPLHF,TGTGCCAGCAGCTTCGCAGGGGCTGATAATTCACCCCTCCACTTT
TRBJ1-1,-,TRBV7-6,-,CASSPSHGNTEAFF,TGTGCCAGCAGCCCCTCCCACGGGAACACTGAAGCTTTCTTT
TRBJ1-1,-,TRBV9,-,CASSSQVGGTEAFF,TGTGCCAGCAGCTCGCAGGTAGGTGGGACTGAAGCTTTCTTT
TRBJ1-2,-,TRBV5-6,-,CASSPLGGGYTF,TGTGCCAGCAGCCCCCTTGGAGGTGGCTACACCTTC
TRBJ2-4,TRBD1,TRBV7-2,few,CASSPWTGVRSIQYF,TGTGCCAGCAGCCCGTGGACAGGGGTTAGGAGCATTCAGTACTTC
TRBJ1-5,TRBD1,TRBV27,-,CASMKEGARSNQPQHF,TGTGCCAGCATGAAGGAGGGGGCGCGGAGTAATCAGCCCCAGCATTTT
TRBJ2-3,TRBD2,TRBV5-6,-,CASSLPTSGRDTDTQYF,TGTGCCAGCAGCTTGCCGACTAGCGGGAGGGACACAGATACGCAGTATTTT
TRBJ2-3,TRBD2,TRBV3-1/TRBV3-2,-,CASSLGTSGGANF,TGTGCCAGCAGCCTGGGGACTAGCGGGGGGGCAAATTTT
TRBJ2-2,TRBD2,TRBV9,-,CASSFTGTSVNTGELFF,TGTGCCAGCAGCTTTACCGGGACTAGCGTGAACACCGGGGAGCTGTTTTTT
TRBJ2-3,-,TRBV3-1/TRBV3-2,few,CASSPQSLDTQYF,TGTGCCAGCAGCCCACAGAGCTTGGATACGCAGTATTTT
TRBJ2-7,TRBD1,TRBV7-8,-,CASSAQGAIYEQYF,TGTGCCAGCAGCGCTCAGGGGGCGATCTACGAGCAGTACTTC
TRBJ2-1,TRBD1,TRBV7-9,-,CASSLGQGRNEQFF,TGTGCCAGCAGCTTGGGACAGGGGAGGAATGAGCAGTTCTTC
TRBJ2-2,-,TRBV5-1,-,CASSIPGTTNTGELFF,TGCGCCAGCAGTATCCCCGGGACAACGAACACCGGGGAGCTGTTTTTT
TRBJ1-1,-,TRBV13,-,CASSSNRIIHTEAFF,TGTGCCAGCAGCTCGAACAGGATCATTCACACTGAAGCTTTCTTT
TRBJ2-3,-,TRBV30,-,CAWSEWGGTDTQYF,TGTGCCTGGAGCGAGTGGGGGGGCACAGATACGCAGTATTTT
TRBJ1-5,-,TRBV5-5,-,CASSTPGDSNQPQHF,TGTGCCAGCAGCACTCCGGGGGATAGCAATCAGCCCCAGCATTTT
TRBJ2-4,TRBD2,TRBV23-1,-,CASSQSSQRGRNIQYF,TGCGCCAGCAGTCAATCGTCCCAGCGGGGCCGGAACATTCAGTACTTC
TRBJ2-3,-,TRBV21-1,-,CASSKGVAGKTDTQYF,TGTGCCAGCAGCAAAGGAGTGGCAGGTAAAACAGATACGCAGTATTTT
TRBJ1-6,TRBD1,TRBV5-4,few,CASSLALGTAYNSPLHF,TGTGCCAGCAGCTTGGCCCTCGGGACAGCCTATAATTCACCCCTCCACTTT
TRBJ1-5,-,TRBV6-2/TRBV6-3,-,CASSPTGASSNQPQHF,TGTGCCAGCAGCCCTACTGGGGCGAGCAGCAATCAGCCCCAGCATTTT
TRBJ1-2,-,TRBV5-1,-,CASRDTGTPNYGYTF,TGCGCCAGCAGAGATACAGGGACCCCTAACTATGGCTACACCTTC
TRBJ1-1,-,TRBV2,-,CASSDRDTEAFF,TGTGCCAGCAGTGACAGGGACACTGAAGCTTTCTTT
TRBJ2-1,TRBD2,TRBV5-1,-,CASSRSGTSGANEQFF,TGCGCCAGCAGCCGATCAGGGACTAGCGGGGCCAATGAGCAGTTCTTC
TRBJ2-2,-,TRBV7-9,-,CASSFGSGNTGELFF,TGTGCCAGCAGCTTTGGTAGCGGTAACACCGGGGAGCTGTTTTTT
TRBJ2-5,TRBD2,TRBV2,-,CASSELRGAQETQYF,TGTGCCAGCAGTGAATTGCGGGGGGCCCAAGAGACCCAGTACTTC
TRBJ1-3,-,TRBV2,-,CASNVQAYSGNTIYF,TGTGCCAGCAATGTACAGGCGTACTCTGGAAACACCATATATTTT